This TCR beta chain was profiled in a study of spatial heterogeneity in lung cancer. Across the whole study: The follow-up PBMC samples were sequenced whenever they were available. The median time to follow-up was 2 to 3 years after resection. Raw reads contained each unique TCR and UMI combination more than ten times on average.

This sample's time point: blood at routine non-recurrence follow-up after resection. CDR3 length: 16 residues. Per germline, CDR1 MNHNS and CDR2 SASEGT. The V gene lost 3 bases and the J gene lost 0 bases, with 12 bases spanning the gap. This clonotype was found many times. Every TCR cDNA molecule bore a unique molecular identifier. TCRdb called the 5' RACE reads again in MiXCR, with one record for every CDR3 protein. Here the sample spans 110,000 or so distinct CDR3 sequences, approximately 11% being singletons. The specimen was PBMCs, collected at follow-up. The sequence was obtained from a female donor with early-stage non-small cell lung cancer. The chain recombines TRBV6-1 with TRBJ2-4, with D possibly matching TRBD1 (5 bases). Here the CDR3 DNA reads TGTGCCAGCAGTGAGCGGCAGGGATTAGCCAAAAACATTCAGTACTTC. Encoded protein: CASSERQGLAKNIQYF.